One sample yielded the 13 T cell receptor beta chains listed below, sequenced in a study of T cell responses to AZD1222 COVID-19 vaccine. Method: immunoSEQ multiplex PCR; TCRdb's copy keeps in-frame clones and lacks some. In the table there are 75,000 to 100,000 clones, around 94% of which are singletons. This material consisted of peripheral blood, taken on day 0 of AZD1222 vaccination. The receptors were gathered from an adult in good health.

The chain is built from TRBV10-3 and TRBJ1-6, with 10 bases that match TRBD1. The V gene's germline CDR1 is ENHRY and CDR2 SYGVKD. The CDR3 runs 17 residues. V lost 3 bases to trimming and J lost 1 base; unmatched junction nucleotides: 3. The CDR3: CAISDWDRGSYNSPLHF. In nucleotides, the CDR3 is TGTGCCATCAGTGACTGGGACAGGGGATCCTATAATTCACCCCTCCACTTT.

The rearrangement joins TRBV19 to TRBJ1-6; TRBD1 matches at 11 bases. Germline CDR1 reads LNHDA; CDR2 reads SQIVND (reference sequence). CDR3 size: 16 residues. The trim removed 6 bases at V and 9 bases at J, leaving 10 bases unmatched. CDR3 amino acids: CASSETGTGGASPLHF. The CDR3 nucleotides are TGTGCCAGTAGCGAGACCGGGACAGGGGGAGCTTCACCCCTCCACTTT.

This clone appeared once. The V gene is TRBV10-3, the J gene TRBJ2-7; D call uncertain. This CDR3 has 11 amino acids. V shed 0 bases and J shed 6 bases, with 3 bases lying between them. Germline V gene data show CDR1 as ENHRY and CDR2 as SYGVKD. CDR3 residues: CAISESIEQYF. For the CDR3, the DNA is TGTGCCATCAGTGAGTCGATCGAGCAGTACTTC.

The rearrangement links TRBV7-3 to TRBJ2-7, with D possibly matching TRBD2 (5 bases). The CDR3 has 16 residues. Germline CDR1 SGHTA, CDR2 FQGTGA. V was clipped by 0 bases and J by 5 bases, with 17 bases between them. The CDR3 nucleotides are TGTGCCAGCAGCTTAACGCGAGGACTTGGAAGAAACGAGCAGTACTTC. The encoded protein is CASSLTRGLGRNEQYF.

Notes on this clone: One junction end does not reproduce the germline sequence, and a read error may be involved. This chain joins TRBV6-5 and TRBJ1-1, with D hard to call. The CDR3 extends over 14 amino acids. CDR1 and CDR2 from the germline V gene are MNHEY and SVGAGI. The CDR3 DNA sequence: TGTGCCAGCAGTGACTCCCCGAGGAACACTGAAGCTTTCTTT. Its translation is CASSDSPRNTEAFF.

The chain combines TRBV28 with TRBJ1-4; 9 nucleotides agree with TRBD1. The CDR3 covers 13 residues. Per the germline V gene, CDR1 is MDHEN and CDR2 is SYDVKM. V dropped 5 bases and J dropped 12; count of bases not matched to a gene: 7. The CDR3 region is CASSTPGQGELFF. The CDR3 nucleotides are TGTGCCAGCAGTACACCGGGACAGGGAGAACTGTTTTTT.

The chain combines TRBV30 with TRBJ2-1, with TRBD1 matching over 12 bases. After removal of 3 bases from V and 1 base from J, the junction contained 7 bases not matched to a gene. Germline CDR1 GTSNPN, CDR2 SVGIG (reference sequence). This CDR3 comprises 17 residues. CDR3 region: CAWSYKGQGASYNEQFF. In nucleotides, the CDR3 is TGTGCCTGGAGCTATAAGGGACAGGGGGCTTCCTACAATGAGCAGTTCTTC. The full variable domain, completed using reference TRBV30 and TRBJ2-1, is SQTIHQWPATLVQPVGSPLSLECTVEGTSNPNLYWYRQAAGRGLQLLFYSVGIGQISSEVPQNLSASRPQDRQFILSSKKLLLSDSGFYLCAWSYKGQGASYNEQFFGPGTRLTVL.

The sample holds one count of this clone. The chain has TRBV4-1 and TRBJ2-1, with 9 nucleotides matching TRBD1. The CDR3 is 17 amino acids. Looked up from germline, CDR1 is MGHRA and CDR2 is YSYEKL. Trimming at V came to 0 bases and at J to 7 bases, leaving 10 bases not matched to a gene. CDR3 sequence (DNA): TGCGCCAGCAGCCAAGAGGACGGGACAGGGACCACGAATGAGCAGTTCTTC. It is translated as CASSQEDGTGTTNEQFF.

The chain employs TRBV7-3 and TRBJ2-7; D is unresolved. The CDR3 runs 13 residues. Germline lookup yields CDR1 SGHTA and CDR2 FQGTGA. The V gene lost 3 bases and the J gene lost 3 bases, with 9 bases spanning the gap. The CDR3 sequence is CASSFGTNYEQYF. CDR3 in DNA: TGTGCCAGCAGCTTCGGCACAAACTACGAGCAGTACTTC.

This clone showed up just a few times. Other DNA sequences from this sample encode an identical CDR3 as well. This chain's CDR3 is CSVEDGTYEQYF. CDR3 coding DNA: TGCAGCGTTGAAGATGGGACCTACGAGCAGTACTTC. This chain uses TRBV29-1 with TRBJ2-7; D unresolved. The ends were cut back, 0 bases at V and 2 bases at J, with 5 bases in the middle. The CDR3 totals 12 residues. Per germline, CDR1 SQVTM and CDR2 ANQGSEA.

The gene calls are TRBV30 and TRBJ2-2; D uncertain. The CDR3 totals 16 residues. CDR1 is GTSNPN and CDR2 is SVGIG in the germline V gene (reference sequence). Trimming took off 3 bases at V and 3 bases at J, with 17 bases between the two ends. The CDR3 reads CAWSLTFLVDTGELFF. CDR3 bases: TGTGCCTGGAGCTTGACATTTTTGGTGGACACCGGGGAGCTGTTTTTT.

This chain uses TRBV6-5 with TRBJ2-6; D is possibly TRBD1 (5 bases). Germline CDR1 and CDR2: MNHEY and SVGAGI. CDR3 size: 14 residues. V dropped 11 bases and J dropped 0 bases, with 11 bases sitting between them. The CDR3 sequence is CAGKDSSGANVLTF. The CDR3 DNA reads as TGTGCCGGCAAAGACAGCTCTGGGGCCAACGTCCTGACTTTC.

The CDR3 DNA is TGTGCCAGCAGTAAGGGCTGGGAGCAGTACTTC. The encoded protein is CASSKGWEQYF. The chain has TRBV28 and TRBJ2-7; no firm D call. In germline, CDR1 is MDHEN, CDR2 SYDVKM. With 5 bases removed from V and 7 bases from J, the gap between germline ends came to 9 bases. This CDR3 comprises 11 residues.